Sequencing of this T cell receptor beta chain was carried out in a study of human T cells and chemical hapten exposure (dated by TCRdb to about 2021). In the study overall: For sensitization, 2% DPC in acetone was applied to a roughly 2 cm by roughly 2 cm area of upper inner arm skin. Throughout the approximately 23-week study period, patients were also given weekly therapeutic DPC doses on the scalp. Patch testing was performed on the upper back with Finn chambers containing 0.01% DPC, and the patch tests were scored after 6 days according to International Contact Dermatitis Research Group standards. Most of the patients in the cohort were female, and the cohort covered alopecia areata with under or over 50% scalp involvement, alopecia totalis and alopecia universalis. Libraries were pooled for sequencing, and per-sample TCR yields varied mainly because of small differences in library volumes within the pool. In alopecia patients, the study followed how the peripheral blood TCR repertoire changed in vivo over primary and secondary sensitization to diphenylcyclopropenone (DPC), a hapten. Blood was sampled from patients pre-sensitization (week 0) and at 2, 6 and about 24 weeks after DPC sensitization. Around 29 alopecia patients provided blood for TCR sequencing at one to four time points (pre-sensitization, 2, 6 and 24 weeks). General findings and caveats noted by the study authors: Repeated subsampling changed both the strength of the expansion versus patch-test correlation and the threshold at which the correlation became significant. DPC sensitization did not change the number of TCRs with a frequency above 1 in 1000, and there was no evidence of changes in global repertoire structure. Because every patient had alopecia, a presumed autoimmune disease, the patients' immune response might differ from that of healthy individuals. Expanded TCRs formed significantly more large CDR3 similarity clusters than pre-sensitization or healthy control sets, consistent with antigen-driven responses. Patch test score correlated positively with the number of PT1 expanded TCRs, reaching significance at thresholds 8, 16 and 32 but not at 4.

In the paper's terms, the time point label means: patch test 2, 6 weeks after DPC sensitization. The treatment or condition label of this sample denotes: therapeutic diphenylcyclopropenone sensitization with weekly scalp DPC. At each patch-test visit, blood was drawn before the patch test was applied. To be eligible, patients had to be aged 18 to 70, diagnosed with alopecia and judged suitable for DPC therapy, while pregnant patients were excluded. Unfractionated whole blood was collected in Tempus Blood RNA tubes, and total RNA was extracted from that blood. Libraries were constructed by RACE. The instrument given in TCRdb is NextSeq 500. During library preparation, unique molecular identifiers were attached to individual cDNA molecules so that TCRs could be counted in a quantitative, reproducible way. For every blood RNA sample, sequencing covered both the TCR alpha and TCR beta chains. Per the authors' processing: Samples had a median of about 96,000 TCRs, with a range from roughly 20,000 to 700,000. V, J and CDR3 annotation of the TCR reads was carried out using the Decombinator software suite. For PS versus PT1 abundance plots, all samples were subsampled to the same number of TCRs (28,000). TCRs were defined as expanded if absent before sensitization and observed at least eight times at the 2-week time point. The public reads were reanalyzed by TCRdb: fastp trimming at Q25, MiXCR alignment, in-frame beta chains only. Rows are unified per CDR3 protein, each entry keeping the most common DNA and genes. Clone size and V and J calls follow TCRdb, not the original study. This sample has 73,000 or so distinct CDR3 sequences in its table, and around 8.8% of those were observed once. The ten largest clones add up to roughly 3% of the sample.

V is cut back by 3 bases and J by 10 bases, with 9 bases in the junction unmatched. The germline V gene supplies CDR1 SQVTM and CDR2 ANQGSEA. Its CDR3 holds 14 amino acids, cysteine through phenylalanine. Left in the record is the CDR3 DNA by itself, 42 bases read in frame from the first base. This clonotype was observed many times. Its binding antigen is unknown. Per-base quality was not reported, and no clone a single base away is much larger than it. This sequence originates from a woman in her fifties or sixties with alopecia areata. Some clones in this sample may be carry-over from other donors' samples. The chain employs TRBV29-1 and TRBJ1-4, with 9 middle bases fitting TRBD1. Specimen: whole blood, collected in connection with sensitization to the hapten diphenylcyclopropenone (DPC). The bases are TGCAGCGTTGAGGAACAGGGGGCAGGGGGAAAACTGTTTTTT. It encodes CSVEEQGAGGKLFF.